This T cell receptor beta chain was profiled in a study of PD-1 blockade in classical Hodgkin lymphoma. Overall study findings and caveats: Newly diagnosed patients reportedly trailed healthy donors in baseline TCR diversity. Newly diagnosed and completely responding patients shared comparable baseline diversity.

Sequenced by immunoSEQ multiplex PCR; TCRdb stores in-frame clones only, minus some. This sample yields roughly 61,000 clones, of which approximately 89% are seen a single time; around 9.3% belongs to the top ten. CDR3 length: 14 amino acids. The germline V and J ends were trimmed by 4 bases and 1 base, with 12 bases remaining between them. Germline CDR1 and CDR2: SGHRS and YFSETQ. To note about this clone: What it recognizes is unknown.

Brentuximab vedotin exposure varied, and every patient relapsed after autologous stem cell transplantation. The sequence came from a human donor with classical Hodgkin lymphoma. The chain employs TRBV5-1 and TRBJ2-7, with D hard to call. The sample was peripheral blood mononuclear cells (PBMCs), taken before the second cycle of nivolumab. The CDR3 sequence: CASSDWTDSYEQYF. DNA for the CDR3: TGCGCCAGCAGCGATTGGACGGATTCCTACGAGCAGTACTTC.